A single TCR beta chain is shown here with its context. Its antigen remains unidentified. No base quality information exists; no much larger clone differs at one position. The sample comes from a study of beta chain features in type 1 diabetes (dated by TCRdb to the late 2010s). Regarding the study in general: No differences in mean age, gender distribution, total cell number or subset yield were found between patients and healthy donors. A total of around 110,000,000 sorted cells were examined across all samples, and a strong correlation was observed between cell number per subset and RNA yield. Naive and central memory subsets were obtained from all 30 or so donors, but regulatory and stem cell-like memory subsets were isolated from only 8 patients and roughly eight healthy donors. The study compared TCRB repertoires of sorted circulating CD4+ T cell subsets between recently diagnosed type 1 diabetes patients and matched healthy donors.

A single peripheral blood draw of approximately 100 mL on average was collected from each donor into heparinised tubes. A BD FACSAria II and a panel including CD45RO, CCR7, CD25, CD127, CD95 and CD27 were used to sort naive, central memory, regulatory and stem cell-like memory CD4+ T cells. A purity above 98% was achieved for all sorted populations. PBMCs were isolated right away by Lymphoprep density gradient centrifugation and were stained directly, without culture. To minimize batch effects, samples were stained and sorted in pairs, one healthy donor with one patient per experiment. Paper-wide results and their limitations: HLA sub-analyses involved small numbers of individuals, so any influence of HLA type on TCRB rearrangement remained unresolved. At VDJ recombination sites, patients with type 1 diabetes made fewer insertions and deleted more nucleotides, a pattern implying thymic rearrangement abnormalities. Naive, central memory and regulatory TCRB repertoires appeared to be more similar among patients than among healthy donors. A moderate but significant shortening of TCRB CDR3 length was observed in type 1 diabetes patients in all four CD4+ subsets. Sequencing cDNA rather than genomic DNA could over-represent highly expressing activated cells, although activation and CD3 levels did not differ between groups. PCR might favor shorter templates, but patient and control samples were amplified and corrected together, so any skew would affect both groups equally.

Measured from the cysteine to the phenylalanine, the CDR3 is 12 residues long. Here the CDR3 DNA is all that survives: 36 bases in frame from base 1. The germline V gene supplies CDR1 SQVTM and CDR2 ANQGSEA. Trimming takes 4 bases off V and 3 bases off J; junction bases not matched to a gene: 3. The entire amount of isolated RNA was reverse transcribed using the High Capacity cDNA Reverse Transcription Kit, so the sequenced TCRB transcripts were expressed ones. Deep immunoSEQ sequencing was performed on naive, central memory and regulatory T cell samples, with an average of roughly 3.6 million total reads per sample. Sorted cells were lysed in RLT buffer and RNA was extracted with DNase-treated RNeasy Micro or Mini kits, depending on cell number. To prevent cross-contamination, every cell subset was processed on its own, while patient and healthy donor samples were processed together. Using the immunoSEQ multiplex PCR, TCRB sequences were amplified from cDNA into 87-bp fragments spanning the CDR3 region. Amplicons were sequenced on the Illumina HiSeq platform. Regarding the original processing steps: Synthetic template baselines were used to correct PCR bias computationally, reads within Hamming distance 2 were collapsed together, and singletons that could not be merged were discarded. By aligning reads against IMGT, V, D and J genes, CDR3 length, and insertions or deletions at six rearrangement sites were assigned. Within each subset, clonotype counts were normalized to sorted cell number, after which true diversity and Gini coefficients were computed with the tcR R package. Repertoire sharing was quantified using the overlap coefficient calculated on TCRB nucleotide sequences. The table was pulled from immuneACCESS by TCRdb, which kept in-frame rearrangements only. Such tables lose some clones; where checked, under half of the loss comes from unresolved V genes, and the rest has no known cause. V, J and clone size derive from that table, while D and trimming were established from the DNA sequence. The sample table records about 150,000 clones; around a tenth of these occur just once. Of the sample, 0.6% to 0.8% falls within the top ten clones.

The V and J segments used are TRBV29-1 and TRBJ2-7; the junction holds 7 bases that match TRBD1. The sequenced material came from central memory CD4+ T cells from blood. This TCR derives from a man between 18 and 29 years old in good health. The DNA is as follows: TGCAGCGTTGCGGGACAGAACTACGAGCAGTACTTC. Its protein product is CSVAGQNYEQYF.